This T cell receptor (beta chain) was captured in a study of OX40 agonist ivuxolimab in advanced cancers. Germline CDR1 reads SGHRS; CDR2 reads YFSETQ. V was shortened by 4 bases and J by 6 bases, with 17 bases between the two germline ends. CDR3 length: 15 amino acids. Study-wide points: Dosing at 0.1 to 3.0 mg/kg was accompanied by clonal expansion of CD4+ and CD8+ blood T cells by week 6. In a subset of nonresponders, normalized T-cell clonal expansion was also low. Low clonal expansion, among the lowest seen, marked partial responders at 0.1-3.0 mg/kg.

Data came from immunoSEQ multiplex PCR; TCRdb stores just in-frame clones and leaves some out. Of some 69,000 clones in the sample, 80% to 95% were seen once. Turning to this clone: The antigen remains undetermined.

The chain is built from TRBV5-1 and TRBJ2-1; possible D gene TRBD1, 7 bases. The receptor's source is an adult with an advanced solid tumor such as melanoma, head and neck, liver or kidney cancer. This specimen was CD4+ or CD8+ T cells sorted from blood, taken in a trial of the OX40 agonist ivuxolimab. The CDR3 spells CASSRIGGGRNEQFF. DNA for the CDR3: TGCGCCAGCAGCCGGATTGGAGGGGGCCGCAATGAGCAGTTCTTC. Full variable domain (outside the CDR3, taken from reference TRBV5-1 and TRBJ2-1): KAGVTQTPRYLIKTRGQQVTLSCSPISGHRSVSWYQQTPGQGLQFLFEYFSETQRNKGNFPGRFSGRQFSNSRSEMNVSTLELGDSALYLCASSRIGGGRNEQFFGPGTRLTVL.